These 5 T cell receptor beta chains came from one sample sequenced in a study of T cell responses to AZD1222 COVID-19 vaccine (dated by TCRdb to the early 2020s). This sample's time point label indicates: baseline before first vaccination. Libraries were built with the immunoSEQ multiplex PCR assay. As stored in TCRdb, this immuneACCESS dataset retains in-frame rearrangements with V and J assigned. A fraction of the clones does not appear; measured against another copy, unresolved V genes explain less than half of the discrepancy, and the remainder lacks a known reason. For this sample there are approximately 140,000 clones; 89% appear just once. 4.5% to 6% of the sample is taken by the ten largest. The material was peripheral blood, obtained on day 0 of AZD1222 vaccination. The receptors were sampled from an adult in good health.

The chain links TRBV27 to TRBJ1-2; TRBD1 is a possible D gene (6 bases). The CDR3 spans 16 residues. Trimming left V 0 bases short and J 4 bases short, with 15 bases between. Per germline, CDR1 MNHEY and CDR2 SMNVEV (reference sequence). The CDR3 spells CASSLSNQGPFYGYTF. The CDR3 DNA follows: TGTGCCAGCAGTTTATCAAACCAGGGGCCATTCTATGGCTACACCTTC.

The gene calls are TRBV20-1 and TRBJ1-5; D not certain. The CDR3 sequence is 11 residues long. Germline V lookup: CDR1 DFQATT, CDR2 SNEGSKA (reference sequence). This CDR3 reads CAAASNQPQHF. The CDR3, as DNA: TGCGCCGCAGCTAGCAATCAGCCCCAGCATTTT.

The V call is TRBV4-3, the J call TRBJ1-2; D remains ambiguous. The V and J ends lost 0 bases and 8 bases respectively, with 19 bases between them. This CDR3 comprises 16 residues. Germline V gene lookup returns CDR1 LGHNA and CDR2 YSLEER. This chain's CDR3 is CASSQDVRGSTIGYTF. The CDR3, as DNA: TGCGCCAGCAGCCAAGACGTTCGGGGAAGTACGATAGGCTACACCTTC.

The chain joins TRBV14 to TRBJ2-3; 9 positions match TRBD2. The V gene's germline CDR1 is SGHDN and CDR2 FVKESK. Trimming at V came to 0 bases and at J to 6 bases, leaving 13 bases not matched to a gene. This CDR3 has 18 amino acids. The CDR3 loop reads CASSQDRQVAGVGDTQYF. The CDR3 nucleotides are TGTGCCAGCAGCCAAGATCGGCAAGTAGCGGGAGTCGGGGATACGCAGTATTTT. The entire variable domain, with the rest obtained from reference TRBV14 and TRBJ2-3, is as follows: EAGVTQFPSHSVIEKGQTVTLRCDPISGHDNLYWYRRVMGKEIKFLLHFVKESKQDESGMPNNRFLAERTGGTYSTLKVQPAELEDSGVYFCASSQDRQVAGVGDTQYFGPGTRLTVL.

The chain recombines TRBV2 with TRBJ2-4; 7 nucleotides line up with TRBD2. Trimming took 1 base from V and 4 from J; bases not matched to a gene: 13. Germline loops: CDR1 SNHLY, CDR2 FYNNEI. This CDR3 contains 18 residues. CDR3 in DNA: TGTGCCAGCAGTGAAGTCTTGATGGGCGGGAGCGCGAAAAACATTCAGTACTTC. It specifies CASSEVLMGGSAKNIQYF. Based on the CDR3 plus reference TRBV2 and TRBJ2-4, the full variable domain is EPEVTQTPSHQVTQMGQEVILRCVPISNHLYFYWYRQILGQKVEFLVSFYNNEISEKSEIFDDQFSVERPDGSNFTLKIRSTKLEDSAMYFCASSEVLMGGSAKNIQYFGAGTRLSVL.